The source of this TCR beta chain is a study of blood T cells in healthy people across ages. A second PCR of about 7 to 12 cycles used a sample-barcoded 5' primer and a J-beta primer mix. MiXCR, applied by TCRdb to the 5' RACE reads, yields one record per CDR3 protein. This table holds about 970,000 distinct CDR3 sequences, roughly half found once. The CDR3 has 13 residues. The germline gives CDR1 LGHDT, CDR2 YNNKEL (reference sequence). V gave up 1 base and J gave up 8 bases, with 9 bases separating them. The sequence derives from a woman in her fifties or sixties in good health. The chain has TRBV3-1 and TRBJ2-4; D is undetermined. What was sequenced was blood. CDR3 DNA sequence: TGTGCCAGCAGCCAAGGGTCTTTGGACATTCAGTACTTC. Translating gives CASSQGSLDIQYF.